The rows below give T cell receptor beta chains drawn from one sample of a study of T cell repertoires in cytomegalovirus infection. What these receptors recognize is not known. TCRdb re-derived calls from the reads in MiXCR, one entry per CDR3 protein. The sample contains some 130,000 distinct CDR3 sequences, over 25% of which appear only once. The starting material was CD8+ T cells from cultured PBMCs, obtained from culture after CMV antigen stimulation. The receptors were sampled from a human donor in good health (CMV status not recorded). Some clones in this sample may be carry-over from other donors' samples. CDR3s include the opening cysteine and the closing phenylalanine or tryptophan. A D gene is named only where the DNA matches it firmly. A clone size is listed for some rows: how often the clone was seen (once, few, many), or a class if it is expanded.

NA NA TRBJ2-2 TRBV24-1 CATPGQKANTGELFF TGTGCCACACCTGGACAGAAAGCGAACACCGGGGAGCTGTTTTTT
NA many TRBJ2-7 TRBV7-8 CASSLELPEGQLYEQYF TGTGCCAGCAGCCTCGAGCTTCCGGAGGGACAGCTCTACGAGCAGTACTTC
NA NA TRBJ2-4 TRBV12-3/TRBV12-4 CASSSVGVLAKNIQYF TGTGCCAGCAGTTCCGTGGGAGTCCTAGCCAAAAACATTCAGTACTTC
NA many TRBJ2-7 TRBV20-1 CSAGGLNYEQYF TGCAGTGCTGGGGGACTGAACTACGAGCAGTACTTC
TRBD2 NA TRBJ2-1 TRBV23-1 CASSQLSGGRIEQFF TGCGCCAGCAGTCAACTTAGCGGGGGGCGGATTGAGCAGTTCTTC
NA few TRBJ2-2 TRBV25-1 CASRWTPNTGELFF TGTGCCAGCAGATGGACCCCGAACACCGGGGAGCTGTTTTTT
NA NA TRBJ2-1 TRBV7-2 CASSPSGPYNEQFF TGTGCCAGCAGCCCGAGCGGCCCCTACAATGAGCAGTTCTTC
NA NA TRBJ1-2 TRBV12-3/TRBV12-4 CASSLNTRYTF TGTGCCAGCAGTCTCAATACTCGCTACACCTTC
NA NA TRBJ1-1 TRBV11-2 CASSLLTDTEAFF TGTGCCAGCAGTTTATTAACAGACACTGAAGCTTTCTTT
TRBD1 NA TRBJ1-2 TRBV11-2 CASTGQGYYGYTF TGTGCCAGCACCGGACAGGGGTACTATGGCTACACCTTC
NA few TRBJ1-6 TRBV27 CASSRPQGSPLHF TGTGCCAGCAGTCGCCCTCAGGGCTCACCCCTCCACTTT
NA NA TRBJ2-3 TRBV2 CASSSSRLSTDTQYF TGTGCCAGCAGTTCTTCTAGGCTAAGCACAGATACGCAGTATTTT
NA many TRBJ1-2 TRBV7-9 CASSSTALGYGYTF TGTGCCAGCAGCTCGACAGCCTTAGGCTATGGCTACACCTTC
NA many TRBJ2-1 TRBV6-5 CASSYSGEYNEQFF TGTGCCAGCAGTTACTCTGGGGAGTACAATGAGCAGTTCTTC
NA NA TRBJ1-1 TRBV6-5 CASSYFAGANPEAFF TGTGCCAGCAGTTACTTTGCCGGGGCGAACCCTGAAGCTTTCTTT
TRBD2 NA TRBJ2-1 TRBV5-6 CASTERGGISRNEQFF TGTGCCAGCACTGAGCGGGGGGGCATCTCTCGCAATGAGCAGTTCTTC
NA NA TRBJ1-1 TRBV27 CASRLGHLNTEAFF TGTGCCAGCAGATTGGGACACCTGAACACTGAAGCTTTCTTT
NA many TRBJ1-4 TRBV7-6 CASSFGREEKLFF TGTGCCAGCAGCTTCGGTCGCGAGGAGAAACTGTTTTTT
TRBD1 NA TRBJ2-7 TRBV7-1 CASSARDRTYEQYF TGTGCCAGCAGCGCTCGGGACAGAACCTACGAGCAGTACTTC
NA NA TRBJ2-5 TRBV13 CASSYRVSETQYF TGTGCCAGCAGCTACAGGGTCTCGGAGACCCAGTACTTC
TRBD2 NA TRBJ2-5 TRBV12-3/TRBV12-4 CASSSQGLAGVSGTQYF TGTGCCAGCAGCTCCCAGGGCCTAGCGGGGGTTTCGGGGACCCAGTACTTC
NA NA TRBJ2-1 TRBV6-5 CASSLAHFGEQFF TGTGCCAGCAGCTTGGCCCACTTCGGTGAGCAGTTCTTC
TRBD1 NA TRBJ1-1 TRBV7-9 CASSLWDSNTEAFF TGTGCCAGCAGCCTCTGGGACAGCAACACTGAAGCTTTCTTT
NA NA TRBJ1-2 TRBV12-3/TRBV12-4 CASSLGRGDYGYTF TGTGCCAGCAGTTTAGGCAGGGGAGACTATGGCTACACCTTC
NA NA TRBJ2-5 TRBV11-2 CASSVHGLETQYF TGTGCCAGCAGCGTTCATGGTCTAGAGACCCAGTACTTC
NA NA TRBJ1-5 TRBV4-1 CASSQDPGAGGNQPQHF TGCGCCAGCAGCCAAGATCCGGGGGCTGGAGGCAATCAGCCCCAGCATTTT
NA many TRBJ1-5 TRBV7-8 CASSLLGSLNQPQHF TGTGCCAGCAGCTTATTGGGCTCGCTTAATCAGCCCCAGCATTTT
NA NA TRBJ1-1 TRBV19 CASTSPRGDANTEAFF TGTGCCAGTACTAGTCCCCGGGGGGATGCGAACACTGAAGCTTTCTTT
NA NA TRBJ2-3 TRBV20-1 CSASGGSDTDTQYF TGCAGTGCTAGTGGAGGGTCGGACACAGATACGCAGTATTTT
NA few TRBJ2-2 TRBV6-2/TRBV6-3 CASSFTLNTGELFF TGTGCCAGCAGTTTTACCCTGAACACCGGGGAGCTGTTTTTT
TRBD1 few TRBJ1-6 TRBV20-1 CSAPGQGDYSPLHF TGCAGTGCCCCGGGACAGGGGGACTATTCACCCCTCCACTTT
TRBD1 NA TRBJ2-2 TRBV27 CASSLHVGTGDTGELFF TGTGCCAGCAGTTTACACGTCGGGACAGGCGACACCGGGGAGCTGTTTTTT
NA NA TRBJ2-1 TRBV7-9 CASSLGGGPSEFF TGTGCCAGCAGCTTAGGGGGCGGACCCTCGGAGTTCTTC
NA NA TRBJ1-1 TRBV12-3/TRBV12-4 CASTSGNTEAFF TGTGCCAGTACCTCAGGGAACACTGAAGCTTTCTTT
NA NA TRBJ1-4 TRBV27 CASSSNQGGRHEKLFF TGTGCCAGCAGTTCGAACCAGGGAGGCCGCCATGAAAAACTGTTTTTT
TRBD2 many TRBJ2-1 TRBV7-2 CASSFPERGVNEQFF TGTGCCAGCAGCTTCCCCGAGCGGGGGGTCAATGAGCAGTTCTTC
TRBD1 NA TRBJ1-6 TRBV4-1 CASSQDTGVDSPLHF TGCGCCAGCAGCCAGGACACAGGGGTCGATTCACCCCTCCACTTT
NA few TRBJ2-1 TRBV19 CASSPGRGYNEQFF TGTGCCAGTAGTCCCGGGCGGGGCTACAATGAGCAGTTCTTC
NA NA TRBJ1-2 TRBV5-5 CASSSSDRNYGYTF TGTGCCAGCAGCTCCTCGGACAGAAACTATGGCTACACCTTC
NA NA TRBJ2-1 TRBV24-1 CATSDWGKQFF TGTGCCACCAGTGACTGGGGAAAGCAGTTCTTC
TRBD1 few TRBJ2-2 TRBV6-1 CASSPDRGLDTGELFF TGTGCCAGCAGCCCCGACAGGGGGCTGGACACCGGGGAGCTGTTTTTT
NA few TRBJ2-1 TRBV20-1 CSARDWNNEQFF TGCAGTGCTAGAGATTGGAACAATGAGCAGTTCTTC
NA NA TRBJ2-1 TRBV6-5 CASSYPGGGPHNEQFF TGTGCCAGCAGTTACCCCGGCGGGGGCCCCCACAATGAGCAGTTCTTC
NA few TRBJ1-1 TRBV19 CASSALTVNVNTEAFF TGTGCCAGTAGTGCCTTGACAGTGAACGTGAACACTGAAGCTTTCTTT
NA few TRBJ1-3 TRBV6-5 CASSWSESGNTIYF TGTGCCAGCAGTTGGTCCGAGTCTGGAAACACCATATATTTT
TRBD1 few TRBJ1-2 TRBV27 CASSLSRTGGDGYTF TGTGCCAGCAGTTTATCCCGGACAGGTGGCGATGGCTACACCTTC
NA few TRBJ2-5 TRBV12-3/TRBV12-4 CASTFGGGLETQYF TGTGCCAGCACCTTCGGGGGCGGATTAGAGACCCAGTACTTC
NA few TRBJ1-5 TRBV19 CASSRSPVQPQHF TGTGCCAGTAGCCGCTCGCCTGTCCAGCCCCAGCATTTT
NA NA TRBJ2-7 TRBV14 CASSHGTYEQYF TGTGCCAGCAGCCATGGAACCTACGAGCAGTACTTC
NA many TRBJ2-7 TRBV27 CASRTSLYEQYF TGTGCCAGCCGGACCAGCCTCTACGAGCAGTACTTC
TRBD2 once TRBJ2-4 TRBV14 CASSQAAGLAKNIQYF TGTGCCAGCAGCCAAGCAGCGGGGCTAGCCAAAAACATTCAGTACTTC